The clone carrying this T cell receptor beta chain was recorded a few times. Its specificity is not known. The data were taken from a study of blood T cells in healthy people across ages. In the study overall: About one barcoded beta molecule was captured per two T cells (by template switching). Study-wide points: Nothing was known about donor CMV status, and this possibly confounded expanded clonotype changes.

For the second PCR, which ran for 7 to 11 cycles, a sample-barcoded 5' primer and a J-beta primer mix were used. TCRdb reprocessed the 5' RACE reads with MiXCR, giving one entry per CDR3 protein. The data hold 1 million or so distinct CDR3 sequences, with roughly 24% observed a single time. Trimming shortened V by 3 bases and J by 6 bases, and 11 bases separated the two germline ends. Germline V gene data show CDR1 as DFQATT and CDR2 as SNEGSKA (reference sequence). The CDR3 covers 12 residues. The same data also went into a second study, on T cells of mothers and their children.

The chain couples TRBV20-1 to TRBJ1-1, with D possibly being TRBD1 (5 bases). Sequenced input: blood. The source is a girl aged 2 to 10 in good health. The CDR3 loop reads CSASPGGAEAFF. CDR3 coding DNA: TGCAGTGCTAGTCCCGGAGGGGCTGAAGCTTTCTTT.